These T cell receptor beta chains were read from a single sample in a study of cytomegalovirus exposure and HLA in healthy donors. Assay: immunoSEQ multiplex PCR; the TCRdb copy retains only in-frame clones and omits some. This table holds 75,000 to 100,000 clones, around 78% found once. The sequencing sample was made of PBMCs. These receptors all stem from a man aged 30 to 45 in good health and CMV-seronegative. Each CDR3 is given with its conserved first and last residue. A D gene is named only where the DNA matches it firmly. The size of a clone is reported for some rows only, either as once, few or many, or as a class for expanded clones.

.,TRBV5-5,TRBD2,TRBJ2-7,TGTGCCAGCAGCTTGACTAGCGAGCTGAAGCAGTACTTC,CASSLTSELKQYF
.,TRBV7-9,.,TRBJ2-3,TGTGCCAGCAGCTTATATCAGGGGCTCACAGATACGCAGTATTTT,CASSLYQGLTDTQYF
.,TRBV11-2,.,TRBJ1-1,TGTGCCAGCAGCCCAAACCTACGAGGGAATGAAGCTTTCTTT,CASSPNLRGNEAFF
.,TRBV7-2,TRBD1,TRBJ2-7,TGTGCCAGCAGCATAACCGGGACAGTCGCCTACGAGCAGTACTTC,CASSITGTVAYEQYF
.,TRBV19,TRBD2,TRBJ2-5,TGTGCCAGTAGTCGGACTAGCGGCCGGTACCAAGAGACCCAGTACTTC,CASSRTSGRYQETQYF
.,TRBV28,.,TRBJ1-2,TGTGCCAGCAGTTTATGGGCAGGATACTATGGCTACACCTTC,CASSLWAGYYGYTF
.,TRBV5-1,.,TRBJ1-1,TGCGCCAGCAGCCTGATACCCTCCGGGACACTGAACACTGAAGCTTTCTTT,CASSLIPSGTLNTEAFF
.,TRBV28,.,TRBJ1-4,TGTGCCAGCAGTTTAAATGCGGAGACGGCTAATGAAAAACTGTTTTTT,CASSLNAETANEKLFF
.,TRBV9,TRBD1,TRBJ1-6,TGTGCCAGCAGCGTAGCGGGACAGAGCAATTCACCCCTCCACTTT,CASSVAGQSNSPLHF
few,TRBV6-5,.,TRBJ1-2,TGTGCCAGCAGTTTGGACACCAACTATGGCTACACCTTC,CASSLDTNYGYTF
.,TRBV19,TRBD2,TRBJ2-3,TGTGCCAGTAGTCCCGGGACTAGCGGGAGCCTGACAGATACGCAGTATTTT,CASSPGTSGSLTDTQYF
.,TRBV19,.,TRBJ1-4,TGTGCCAGTAGTCACGATACAGGGCTGTACGAAAAACTGTTTTTT,CASSHDTGLYEKLFF
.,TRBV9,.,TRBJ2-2,TGTGCCAGCAGCGTAGAGCCCCGCCCGAACACCGGGGAGCTGTTTTTT,CASSVEPRPNTGELFF
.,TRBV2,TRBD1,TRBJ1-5,TGTGCCAGCAGGGGGACAGGGGGCAGTTGGGGTCAGCCCCAGCATTTT,CASRGTGGSWGQPQHF
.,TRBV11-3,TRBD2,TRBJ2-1,TGTGCCAGCAGCTTAGTATCGGCGGGAGTTGTTAATGAGCAGTTCTTC,CASSLVSAGVVNEQFF